The present T cell receptor (beta chain) was sequenced within a study of shared clonotypes between healthy human individuals. Study results and limitations: Around 5.4% of naive CD4 clonotypes were common to several donors. In this cohort, only blood was sampled, and tissue repertoires likely differ.

All donors qualified as healthy HIV-negative adults and had experienced no recent acute infections or vaccinations. Researchers partitioned CD4+ cells into CD45RA+ naive and CD45RA-negative memory subsets. As regards this clone: Its antigen is currently unknown.

Libraries were prepared by immunoSEQ multiplex PCR; TCRdb keeps only in-frame clonotypes and omits some of them. The sample lists more than 2 million clones, 95% seen once, with roughly 0.13% in the top ten. The germline gives CDR1 SEHNR, CDR2 FQNEAQ (reference sequence). This CDR3 has 14 amino acids. Trimming pared 7 bases from V and 7 bases from J, leaving 17 bases between. Sequencing was done on a sample of naive CD4+ T cells sorted from blood. Regarding subset: CD45RA+ positively selected. The rearrangement links TRBV7-9 to TRBJ2-1; D may be TRBD1 or TRBD2 (5 bases each). The sequence was obtained from a young man in good health. This CDR3 reads CASTYSWGRNEQFF. CDR3 in DNA: TGTGCCAGCACCTATAGCTGGGGGAGAAATGAGCAGTTCTTC.